The 24 T cell receptor beta chains in this list originate from one sample, sequenced in a study of T cells expressing NK-cell markers. TCRdb re-called the 5' RACE reads, yielding one record per CDR3 amino acid sequence without DNA. This specimen shows a few hundred thousand distinct CDR3 sequences; the ten leading clones hold around 5.2%. Input material: blood T cells: a sorted CD56 or NKG2C T cell subset, CD4+ or CD8+ T cells, or bulk PBMC T cells (not recorded which). Every receptor here comes from a man aged 18-69 years in good health.

CDR3 sequence reads: CASSPGGTQNIQYF. The chain joins TRBV11-3 to TRBJ2-4; no DNA is available, so the TRBD1 call from TCRdb remains unchecked. Germline CDR1 and CDR2: SGHNT and YENEEA. The CDR3 has 14 residues.

The genes are TRBV27 and TRBJ2-3. This CDR3 contains 15 residues. The V gene's germline CDR1 is MNHEY and CDR2 SMNVEV (reference sequence). The chain's CDR3 is CASSPLILNTDTQYF.

The rearrangement joins TRBV11-2 to TRBJ2-5; the D call from TCRdb, TRBD1, cannot be confirmed without DNA. The V gene's germline CDR1 is SGHAT and CDR2 FQNNGV. CDR3 length equals 20 residues. The CDR3 region is CASSLVIWGQGIRSQETQYF. Together with reference TRBV11-2 and TRBJ2-5, the CDR3 gives the full variable domain: EAGVAQSPRYKIIEKRQSVAFWCNPISGHATLYWYQQILGQGPKLLIQFQNNGVVDDSQLPKDRFSAERLKGVDSTLKIQPAKLEDSAVYLCASSLVIWGQGIRSQETQYFGPGTRLLVL.

The gene calls are TRBV19 and TRBJ2-1; with no DNA, the TCRdb D assignment of TRBD1 cannot be verified. CDR3 length: 16 amino acids. Per the germline V gene, CDR1 is LNHDA and CDR2 is SQIVND (reference sequence). CDR3 in amino acids: CASSIGDRSSYNEQFF.

The chain recombines TRBV9 with TRBJ2-7; TCRdb's assignment of TRBD1 cannot be checked, as there is no DNA. Germline V lookup: CDR1 SGDLS, CDR2 YYNGEE. This CDR3 is 17 amino acids long. CDR3 loop: CASSASFDRPSFYEQYF.

V is TRBV11-3 and J is TRBJ2-3. Germline V CDR1 and CDR2: SGHNT, YENEEA. This CDR3 contains 15 residues. The CDR3 protein is CASSLGTLSTDTQYF. The entire variable domain, with the rest obtained from reference TRBV11-3 and TRBJ2-3, is as follows: EAGVVQSPRYKIIEKKQPVAFWCNPISGHNTLYWYLQNLGQGPELLIRYENEEAVDDSQLPKDRFSAERLKGVDSTLKIQPAELGDSAVYLCASSLGTLSTDTQYFGPGTRLTVL.

This chain connects TRBV7-2 to TRBJ1-2. Looked up from germline, CDR1 is SGHTA and CDR2 is FQGNSA. The CDR3 totals 13 residues. The CDR3 region is CASSPDANYGYTF.

The chain recombines TRBV7-2 with TRBJ1-1. Germline V gene data show CDR1 as SGHTA and CDR2 as FQGNSA. The CDR3 contains 14 residues. The CDR3 loop is CASSLRYGNTEAFF.

This chain uses TRBV6-1 with TRBJ2-7; there is no DNA to check the TCRdb D call of TRBD2. Per the germline V gene, CDR1 is MNHNS and CDR2 is SASEGT. CDR3 length equals 15 residues. This CDR3 reads CASSKGPLLGWEQYF.

The chain recombines TRBV12-3 or TRBV12-4 with TRBJ1-6; with no DNA, the TCRdb D assignment of TRBD1 cannot be verified. The CDR3 has 14 residues. CDR3 in amino acids: CASTLTGGVIPLHF.

The chain is built from TRBV10-3 and TRBJ2-7; without DNA, the TCRdb call of TRBD1 cannot be checked. Germline V gene data show CDR1 as ENHRY and CDR2 as SYGVKD. This CDR3 is built from 17 residues. Here the CDR3 reads CAISEGDSGGVSYEQYF.

V and J are TRBV5-1 and TRBJ2-7. In germline, CDR1 is SGHRS, CDR2 YFSETQ. The CDR3 consists of 14 residues. The CDR3 loop is CASGTSGLAYEQYF.

The CDR3 here is CASSLALISGTSGGPRGEQYF. The V gene is TRBV7-9, the J gene TRBJ2-7; no DNA is available, so the TRBD2 call from TCRdb remains unchecked. There are 21 residues in the CDR3. Germline CDR1 is SEHNR and CDR2 is FQNEAQ (reference sequence). The whole variable domain, remainder taken from reference TRBV7-9 and TRBJ2-7, is DTGVSQNPRHKITKRGQNVTFRCDPISEHNRLYWYRQTLGQGPEFLTYFQNEAQLEKSRLLSDRFSAERPKGSFSTLEIQRTEQGDSAMYLCASSLALISGTSGGPRGEQYFGPGTRLTVT.

V gene TRBV11-2 combines with J gene TRBJ2-3; the TCRdb call, TRBD2, lacks DNA for checking. The CDR3 totals 16 residues. The V gene's germline CDR1 is SGHAT and CDR2 FQNNGV. The CDR3 protein is CASSFGSGAGQHTQYF. The full variable domain, with the rest looked up from reference TRBV11-2 and TRBJ2-3, is EAGVAQSPRYKIIEKRQSVAFWCNPISGHATLYWYQQILGQGPKLLIQFQNNGVVDDSQLPKDRFSAERLKGVDSTLKIQPAKLEDSAVYLCASSFGSGAGQHTQYFGPGTRLTVL.

J is TRBJ1-5 and V is TRBV13. Per the germline V gene, CDR1 is PRHDT and CDR2 is FYEKMQ (reference sequence). There are 15 residues in the CDR3. CDR3: CASSFGQARVQPQHF.

This chain joins TRBV20-1 and TRBJ2-7; TCRdb's assignment of TRBD2 cannot be checked, as there is no DNA. Germline-derived CDR1 and CDR2 are DFQATT and SNEGSKA (reference sequence). The CDR3 consists of 16 residues. CDR3 loop: CSADIATSGGLYEQYF.

The chain joins TRBV18 to TRBJ2-1; without DNA, the TCRdb call of TRBD2 cannot be checked. This CDR3 has 16 amino acids. CDR1 KGHSH and CDR2 LQKENI come from the germline V gene. CDR3 loop: CASSPNMGLAGHEQFF.

CDR3 amino acids: CASSLNPDRGYTF. The chain has TRBV7-3 and TRBJ1-2; TCRdb gives TRBD1 as the D gene, but with no DNA this cannot be confirmed. This CDR3 contains 13 residues. The germline gives CDR1 SGHTA, CDR2 FQGTGA. Complete variable domain (other parts from reference TRBV7-3 and TRBJ1-2): GAGVSQTPSNKVTEKGKYVELRCDPISGHTALYWYRQSLGQGPEFLIYFQGTGAADDSGLPNDRFFAVRPEGSVSTLKIQRTERGDSAVYLCASSLNPDRGYTFGSGTRLTVV.

The rearrangement uses TRBV7-2 and TRBJ2-5; the TRBD2 assignment by TCRdb is unverifiable without DNA. The CDR3 sequence is 15 residues long. Looked up from germline, CDR1 is SGHTA and CDR2 is FQGNSA. The CDR3: CASKLAGGTQETQYF.

V and J are TRBV30 and TRBJ2-1; without DNA, the TCRdb call of TRBD1 cannot be checked. The CDR3 has 17 residues. Germline values: CDR1 GTSNPN, CDR2 SVGIG (reference sequence). CDR3 region: CAWSVSPGQPAYNEQFF.

The V and J genes are TRBV7-8 and TRBJ2-2. CDR3 length equals 14 residues. Germline V gene data show CDR1 as SGHVS and CDR2 as FQNEAQ. The CDR3 region is CASSLRSGSGELFF.

The V and J genes are TRBV12-3 or TRBV12-4 and TRBJ1-1. The CDR3 length is 13 residues. The CDR3 is CASSPQYEGKAFF.

The chain couples TRBV7-8 to TRBJ2-3; the D call from TCRdb, TRBD2, cannot be confirmed without DNA. The V gene's germline CDR1 is SGHVS and CDR2 FQNEAQ. CDR3 size: 17 residues. This CDR3 reads CASSLSGTSGGKDTQYF.

The rearrangement uses TRBV9 and TRBJ1-2; TCRdb reports TRBD1, a call that lacks DNA to check it against. Germline-derived CDR1 and CDR2 are SGDLS and YYNGEE. The CDR3 loop spans 15 amino acids. The CDR3 is CASRANGQGGYGYTF.